The next 17 T cell receptor beta chains were all read from a single sample in a study of blood T cell repertoires in COVID-19. Profiled with immunoSEQ multiplex PCR; TCRdb holds only in-frame clones, not every one. The sample has about 98,000 clones, approximately 82% seen once. The sequencing input was peripheral blood. These receptors were collected from a man in his 70s with active or convalescent COVID-19.

The chain joins TRBV5-1 to TRBJ2-1, with no clear D. CDR1 is SGHRS and CDR2 is YFSETQ in the germline V gene. This CDR3 is built from 14 residues. V dropped 0 bases and J dropped 4 bases, with 8 bases sitting between them. This CDR3 is CASSLEIVYNEQFF. In nucleotides, the CDR3 is TGCGCCAGCAGCTTGGAGATAGTGTACAATGAGCAGTTCTTC.

This clone was counted only a few times. V is TRBV3-1 (or the pseudogene TRBV3-2) and J is TRBJ2-1, with D perhaps TRBD1 (5 bases). The CDR3 is made up of 13 amino acids. V was shortened by 6 bases and J by 4 bases, with 10 bases between the two germline ends. Germline CDR1 and CDR2: LGHDT and YNNKEL (reference sequence). The CDR3 nucleotides are TGTGCCAGCAGAGGGGCTAGGTACAATGAGCAGTTCTTC. Translated, it gives CASRGARYNEQFF.

This chain uses TRBV29-1 with TRBJ1-2; D may be TRBD1 (5 bases). Trimming pared 4 bases from V and 3 bases from J, leaving 6 bases between. There are 11 residues in the CDR3. CDR1 SQVTM and CDR2 ANQGSEA come from the germline V gene. DNA for the CDR3: TGCAGCGTTGGCAGGGACTATGGCTACACCTTC. This sequence encodes CSVGRDYGYTF.

On this clone itself: The sample holds other DNA sequences that translate to the same CDR3. This sequence joins TRBV5-4 and TRBJ2-3; 10 bases line up with TRBD1. The V gene's germline CDR1 is SGHNT and CDR2 YYREEE (reference sequence). The ends lost 0 bases at V and 5 bases at J; junction bases unmatched: 3. The CDR3 covers 15 residues. CDR3 residues: CASSLDWTGGDTQYF. The DNA of the CDR3 is TGTGCCAGCAGCTTGGATTGGACAGGGGGAGATACGCAGTATTTT.

The rearrangement links TRBV7-8 to TRBJ2-5; unclear D gene. The ends were cut back, 1 base at V and 0 bases at J, with 3 bases in the middle. The germline V gene encodes CDR1 SGHVS and CDR2 FQNEAQ. The CDR3 has 13 residues. The CDR3 bases are TGTGCCAGCAGCTTAGGGCACCAAGAGACCCAGTACTTC. Protein product: CASSLGHQETQYF.

The gene calls are TRBV5-1 and TRBJ1-2; maybe TRBD1 (5 bases). Per the germline V gene, CDR1 is SGHRS and CDR2 is YFSETQ. The CDR3 has 14 residues. Trimming took 4 bases from V and 6 from J, leaving 16 bases between them. The CDR3 DNA sequence: TGCGCCAGCAGCCCGACAGCTCCTGCGGATGGCTACACCTTC. Its protein product is CASSPTAPADGYTF.

This clone was observed a few times. The chain joins TRBV7-2 to TRBJ1-1; D unclear. Between the trimmed V and J ends, which lost 5 bases and 4 bases, there was a span of 11 bases. The V gene's germline CDR1 is SGHTA and CDR2 FQGNSA. The CDR3 length is 13 residues. The DNA for the CDR3 is TGTGCCAGCAGCCCCGGGTGGCGCACTGAAGCTTTCTTT. Protein: CASSPGWRTEAFF.

This chain links TRBV2 with TRBJ2-2; D gene unclear. This CDR3 has 13 amino acids. The germline gives CDR1 SNHLY, CDR2 FYNNEI. Trimming took 4 bases from V and 4 from J, leaving 7 bases between them. CDR3 sequence: CASSGQSTGELFF. DNA of the CDR3: TGTGCCAGCAGTGGTCAGTCCACCGGGGAGCTGTTTTTT.

CDR3 residues: CASSQIHRDDYEQYF. CDR3 sequence (DNA): TGCGCCAGCAGCCAAATCCACAGGGATGACTACGAGCAGTACTTC. The chain is built from TRBV4-1 and TRBJ2-7; possibly TRBD1 for D (6 bases). CDR1 MGHRA and CDR2 YSYEKL come from the germline V gene. Trimming took off 2 bases at V and 3 bases at J, with 14 bases between the two ends. This CDR3 has 15 residues.

This clone was observed a few times. V gene TRBV5-6 combines with J gene TRBJ2-5; 8 bases align to TRBD2. V was pared by 5 bases and J by 4 bases, with 10 bases of the junction left unmatched. The CDR3 spans 15 residues. CDR1 is SGHDT and CDR2 is YYEEEE in the germline V gene. Here the CDR3 DNA reads TGTGCCAGCAGAACCTTAGCGGGGATGGGAGAGACCCAGTACTTC. Translation: CASRTLAGMGETQYF. The full variable domain, in which reference TRBV5-6 and TRBJ2-5 provide the parts outside the CDR3, is DAGVTQSPTHLIKTRGQQVTLRCSPKSGHDTVSWYQQALGQGPQFIFQYYEEEERQRGNFPDRFSGHQFPNYSSELNVNALLLGDSALYLCASRTLAGMGETQYFGPGTRLLVL.

V is TRBV5-1 and J is TRBJ1-2, with 9 bases that match TRBD1. The CDR3 has 14 residues. The V segment lost 4 bases and the J segment 7 bases; nucleotides outside the gene matches: 8. CDR1 and CDR2 from the germline V gene are SGHRS and YFSETQ. CDR3 region: CASSPGTGTSGYTF. The CDR3 region has the DNA TGCGCCAGCAGCCCCGGGACAGGGACATCTGGCTACACCTTC.

In this sample, this clone turned up a few times. The chain uses TRBV7-9 and TRBJ2-7; 7 nucleotides line up with TRBD1. There are 16 residues in the CDR3. Germline V gene sequence: CDR1 SEHNR, CDR2 FQNEAQ (reference sequence). J gave up 2 bases and V 0 bases, and 7 bases lay outside the gene matches. The CDR3 protein is CASSLALGDRAYEQYF. The CDR3 nucleotides read TGTGCCAGCAGCTTAGCCTTAGGCGACAGGGCCTACGAGCAGTACTTC.

The J gene is TRBJ1-1, the V gene TRBV12-3 or TRBV12-4; perhaps TRBD1 as D (5 bases). The CDR3 loop spans 13 amino acids. V shed 6 bases and J shed 1 base, with 9 bases lying between them. CDR3 sequence (DNA): TGTGCCAGCAGCATGACAGCGAACACTGAAGCTTTCTTT. Its translation: CASSMTANTEAFF.

The gene calls are TRBV11-3 and TRBJ2-2, with a tentative D call TRBD2 (6 bases). Germline V CDR1 and CDR2: SGHNT, YENEEA. Trimming stripped 5 bases from V and 1 base from J, with 17 bases between. CDR3 length: 17 amino acids. CDR3 DNA: TGTGCCAGCAGCACCCCCGTCGGGGGACTGAACACCGGGGAGCTGTTTTTT. It codes for CASSTPVGGLNTGELFF.

This chain uses TRBV6-1 with TRBJ1-5, with 8 bases that match TRBD1. The CDR3 totals 16 residues. Germline CDR1 is MNHNS and CDR2 is SASEGT. Losses at the gene ends were 3 bases for V and 0 bases for J; bases not matched to a gene: 4. CDR3 in amino acids: CASSDWTGNSNQPQHF. CDR3 bases: TGTGCCAGCAGTGACTGGACAGGGAATAGCAATCAGCCCCAGCATTTT.

The chain employs TRBV27 and TRBJ2-1, with 15 bases that match TRBD2. V trimming: 8 bases; J trimming: 1 base; junction bases outside the gene matches: 9. The CDR3 totals 18 residues. CDR1 is MNHEY and CDR2 is SMNVEV in the germline V gene (reference sequence). The CDR3 is CASLGLAGGIGSYNEQFF. The CDR3 DNA follows: TGTGCCAGCCTAGGACTAGCGGGGGGGATCGGATCCTACAATGAGCAGTTCTTC.

V is TRBV3-1 (or the pseudogene TRBV3-2) and J is TRBJ1-6; 9 nucleotides line up with TRBD1. The CDR3 has 17 residues. V gave up 6 bases and J gave up 7 bases; unmatched junction bases: 13. CDR1 and CDR2 from the germline V gene are LGHDT and YNNKEL (reference sequence). CDR3 nucleotides: TGTGCCAGCAGTGACTCCCGGGACAGGGCCTGGAATTCACCCCTCCACTTT. Its protein product is CASSDSRDRAWNSPLHF.